This TCR beta chain was sequenced in a study of cytomegalovirus exposure and HLA in healthy donors. General study findings and limits: Many donors shared some public TCRs, even though most TCR sequences were rare.

The PCR employed 60 Vbeta primers together with 13 Jbeta primers. Here immunoSEQ multiplex PCR was the method, and the copy in TCRdb shows in-frame clones only, minus some. The sample lists 100,000 to 150,000 clones; 77% were seen once. V was pared by 3 bases and J by 12 bases, with 18 bases between. The CDR3 length is 14 residues. CDR1 and CDR2 from the germline V gene are LNHDA and SQIVND (reference sequence). Of note for this clone: The antigen remains undetermined.

The V call is TRBV19, the J call TRBJ1-5; D might be TRBD1 (5 bases). Sequencing was carried out using PBMCs. The source is a male donor in good health and CMV-seropositive. CDR3 nucleotides: TGTGCCAGTAGTATCTCCAGGGCAAAGCAGGGCCAGCATTTT. Translated, it gives CASSISRAKQGQHF.